The following is a T cell receptor (beta chain) sequence with its context. Its antigen is unidentified. Germline values: CDR1 SGHVS, CDR2 FNYEAQ. Trimming took off 1 base at V and 4 bases at J, with 16 bases between the two ends. The CDR3 is made up of 17 amino acids. This sample was taken from a study of response to subunit inactivated influenza vaccine. General study results and limits: There was a suggestion from the authors that each seasonal influenza vaccination recruits few new T cells.

TCRdb passed the RT-PCR reads through MiXCR, listing each CDR3 protein once. The sample holds about 580,000 distinct CDR3 sequences, 13% to 15% seen once. The sample here was PBMCs from blood, taken 12 days after vaccination. This TCR came from a man aged 50-59 years who received an inactivated influenza vaccine. The genes are TRBV7-6 and TRBJ2-2, with D possibly called TRBD1 or TRBD2 (5 bases each). CDR3 amino acids: CASSLEFGALSTGELFF. The CDR3 DNA reads TGTGCCAGCAGCTTAGAGTTCGGGGCGTTAAGCACCGGGGAGCTGTTTTTT.